This T cell receptor beta chain was sequenced for a study of blood T cell repertoires in COVID-19 (dated by TCRdb to 2018 to 2020). Broadly, across the study: Samples covering the acute and convalescent phases of COVID-19 were provided by collaborators in the United States, Italy and Spain. Subjects who had been exposed to COVID-19, were actively infected with it, or had recovered from it provided the deeply sampled blood TCRbeta repertoires that made up the dataset. The prospective study material was composed of cDNA or gDNA derived from T cells, B-cell-depleted T cells, or PBMCs. Samples came from the ongoing ImmuneRACE study (first 160 participants) plus 1,254 subjects from 6 global collaborators. The repertoires were released in a freely available public database intended as a resource for research on the immune response to SARS-CoV-2. Where available, HLA class I and class II types were taken from metadata supplied by the sample provider and were not determined by assay-based typing. A de-identified subject ID, COVID-19 status, age in years and sex were almost always included in the sample metadata. Overall study outcomes, separate from this receptor: How much clinical and demographic metadata was included differed by source and by participant, and the metadata was provided uncurated.

The immunoSEQ Assay, a bias-controlled multiplex PCR, was used to amplify TCRbeta CDR3 regions from genomic DNA. Per the authors' processing: Within the assay, amplification of reference gene primers was used to estimate how many nucleated cells each sample contained. To quantify the absolute abundance of each unique TCRbeta CDR3 rearrangement, sequence reads were collapsed and filtered. For each sample, productive Simpson clonality was calculated as the square root of Simpson's diversity index across productive rearrangements. TCRdb stores this immuneACCESS table with in-frame sequences only. Part of the clones is absent; in the studies checked, under half of the shortfall reflects unresolved V genes, and no reason is known for the rest. Clonal size and the V and J genes are those of that table, whereas D and trimming came from the DNA. In all, the sample holds a few hundred thousand clones, and roughly 87% of those were seen once. The ten largest clones add up to around 3% of the sample.

In regard to this clone: This receptor's antigen is unknown. Base qualities are not provided; no much larger clone lies one nucleotide away.

Participants in the prospective study were enrolled through a virtual design, were aged roughly 18 to 100 years, and lived in about 25 United States geographic areas. To assign participants to cohorts, the prospective study relied on clinical history that participants themselves reported in a screening survey and a study questionnaire. Recovered participants in ImmuneRACE Cohort 3 were defined as having two consecutive negative NP/OP PCR tests, clearance from a healthcare professional, or resolution of symptoms. Each participant in the prospective study had whole blood, serum and a nasopharyngeal or oropharyngeal swab collected by mobile phlebotomists. Over a roughly two-month period, participants in the prospective study had the option of providing additional blood draws and questionnaires. Prospective study blood samples were shipped either frozen or at room temperature before DNA extraction.

CDR1 KGHSH and CDR2 LQKENI are derived from the germline V gene. The CDR3, cysteine through phenylalanine, is 14 amino acids long. Solely the CDR3 DNA is kept, with 42 bases framed from the first base. Relative to germline, V is 3 bases shorter and J is 0 bases shorter, with 6 bases between their ends. The clonotype comes from a woman in her twenties or thirties who had recovered from COVID-19. What was sequenced was PBMCs or T cells enriched from blood (not recorded which). In this chain, TRBV18 is recombined with TRBJ2-1; the D gene is not confidently resolved. In nucleotide form, the sequence is TGTGCCAGCTCACCTCCAGGCTCCTACAATGAGCAGTTCTTC. This yields the protein CASSPPGSYNEQFF.